A selection of T cell receptor beta chains follows, all from one sample in a study of cytomegalovirus exposure and HLA in healthy donors. The repertoire was sequenced with immunoSEQ multiplex PCR; TCRdb's copy has only in-frame clones and lacks some. Of 150,000 to 200,000 clones detected, about 88% appear once; the ten largest clones hold roughly 0.24%. Sequencing used PBMCs. These receptor sequences come from a girl under three years old in good health and CMV-seronegative. Each CDR3 is given with its conserved first and last residue. A D gene is named only where the DNA matches it firmly. Expanded clones are given a class, and other clones once, few, many or no size at all.

abundance	d_gene	j_gene	v_gene	CDR3nt	CDR3aa
.	TRBD1	TRBJ2-7	TRBV10-2	TGCGCCAGCAGTGAGATGGGGACAGGGGGGTCCTACGAGCAGTACTTC	CASSEMGTGGSYEQYF
.	TRBD1	TRBJ2-7	TRBV7-8	TGTGCCAGCAGCTTGGGGACAGGAAACTACGAGCAGTACTTC	CASSLGTGNYEQYF
.	.	TRBJ1-1	TRBV7-2	TGTGCCAGCAGCGTAGGGTCCGGCACTGAAGCTTTCTTT	CASSVGSGTEAFF
.	.	TRBJ2-1	TRBV10-3	TGTGCCATCGCCGCCTACTCCCCCATGAGCTCCTACAATGAGCAGTTCTTC	CAIAAYSPMSSYNEQFF
.	.	TRBJ1-2	TRBV5-1	TGCGCCAGCAGCTTGTCAACAGGACCGAAATACTATGGCTACACCTTC	CASSLSTGPKYYGYTF
.	.	TRBJ2-4	TRBV5-6	TGTGCCAGCAGCTGGGGGGTAGGAGGAAACATTCAGTACTTC	CASSWGVGGNIQYF
.	TRBD2	TRBJ2-5	TRBV5-1	TGCGCCAGCAGCTTACTAGCGATGGAGACCCAGTACTTC	CASSLLAMETQYF
.	.	TRBJ1-5	TRBV5-1	TGCGCCAGCAGCTTGGGTCAGGAGGGGCCCCAGCATTTT	CASSLGQEGPQHF
once	TRBD1	TRBJ2-7	TRBV15	TGTGCCACCAGCAGAGATCTCGGGACAGCAAACGAGCAGTACTTC	CATSRDLGTANEQYF
.	TRBD2	TRBJ2-5	TRBV18	TGTGCCAGCTCTATCGGACTAGCGGGGACTATAGAGACCCAGTACTTC	CASSIGLAGTIETQYF